These 25 T cell receptor beta chains were all obtained from the same sample, sequenced in a study of OX40 agonist ivuxolimab in advanced cancers. Using immunoSEQ multiplex PCR, the repertoire was profiled, and TCRdb retains in-frame clones only, with some absent. The sample lists fewer than 45,000 clones; about 70% were seen once. The sequences come from CD4+ or CD8+ T cells sorted from blood, collected in a trial of the OX40 agonist ivuxolimab. These receptors were collected from an adult with an advanced solid tumor such as melanoma, head and neck, liver or kidney cancer.

V gene TRBV5-1 combines with J gene TRBJ1-1; the match to TRBD1 covers 8 bases. Germline CDR1 SGHRS, CDR2 YFSETQ. The CDR3 runs to 16 residues. Germline trimming cut 0 bases from V and 2 bases from J; bases unmatched to any gene: 6. DNA for the CDR3: TGCGCCAGCAGCTTGGCAGGGGGCGTTTTAAACACTGAAGCTTTCTTT. Its protein product is CASSLAGGVLNTEAFF.

This chain connects TRBV7-2 to TRBJ1-5; D not certain. This CDR3 has 15 residues. The germline V gene encodes CDR1 SGHTA and CDR2 FQGNSA. The V and J ends lost 1 base and 0 bases respectively, with 7 bases between them. The CDR3 here is CASSLVAPSNQPQHF. DNA for the CDR3: TGTGCCAGCAGCTTAGTCGCACCTAGCAATCAGCCCCAGCATTTT.

V is TRBV5-1 and J is TRBJ2-3; maybe TRBD2 (6 bases). CDR1 SGHRS and CDR2 YFSETQ come from the germline V gene. CDR3 length equals 15 residues. The CDR3 coding sequence is TGCGCTTCGGCGCAAGGAGGGGCGCGAACAGATACGCAGTATTTT. Protein: CASAQGGARTDTQYF.

This clone showed up just a few times. The chain joins TRBV2 to TRBJ1-5; D is uncertain. The CDR3 is 16 residues long. Germline-derived CDR1 and CDR2 are SNHLY and FYNNEI. The V end lost 4 bases, the J end lost 0 bases, and 13 bases lay between the germline ends. CDR3 nucleotides: TGTGCCAGCAGTGCCCCGTTAGTAAGTAGCAATCAGCCCCAGCATTTT. Translated: CASSAPLVSSNQPQHF.

This chain uses TRBV7-2 with TRBJ1-1; D possibly corresponds to TRBD1 (5 bases). Trimming left V 5 bases short and J 1 base short, with 11 bases between. The CDR3 loop spans 14 amino acids. Per germline, CDR1 SGHTA and CDR2 FQGNSA. In DNA form, the CDR3 reads TGTGCCAGCAGCGGACGGGGCCCGAACACTGAAGCTTTCTTT. Translated: CASSGRGPNTEAFF.

This clone was observed a few times. The rearrangement uses TRBV28 and TRBJ1-6; 12 bases match TRBD1. Looked up from germline, CDR1 is MDHEN and CDR2 is SYDVKM. V shed 5 bases and J 7 bases; nucleotides not matched to a gene: 12. The CDR3 is made up of 18 amino acids. The CDR3 region is CASSLGGTGGYGNSPLHF. The CDR3 DNA sequence: TGTGCCAGCAGTCTTGGGGGGACAGGGGGCTATGGGAATTCACCCCTCCACTTT.

The gene calls are TRBV14 and TRBJ1-2; D unclear. Deletions cut 1 base from V and 7 bases from J, with 13 bases between. The CDR3 is 14 residues long. Germline V gives CDR1 SGHDN, CDR2 FVKESK. CDR3 loop: CASSQGQAPFGYTF. CDR3 nucleotides: TGTGCCAGCAGCCAAGGTCAGGCGCCGTTTGGCTACACCTTC.

The count of this clone is one. The rearrangement uses TRBV6-1 and TRBJ1-1, with a tentative D call TRBD1 (6 bases). The CDR3 totals 13 residues. V lost 5 bases and J 1 base, leaving 8 bases between the germline ends. CDR1 is MNHNS and CDR2 is SASEGT in the germline V gene. CDR3 nucleotides: TGTGCCAGCAGTTCGGACAGGAACACTGAAGCTTTCTTT. This encodes CASSSDRNTEAFF.

The chain employs TRBV27 and TRBJ1-5, with a possible D match to TRBD1 (6 bases). CDR3 length equals 15 residues. Trimming took 2 bases from V and 7 from J, leaving 15 bases between them. Per the germline V gene, CDR1 is MNHEY and CDR2 is SMNVEV (reference sequence). The CDR3 reads CASSLKGGGYQPQHF. CDR3 sequence (DNA): TGTGCCAGCAGTTTAAAGGGGGGGGGCTACCAGCCCCAGCATTTT.

The chain has TRBV6-1 and TRBJ1-6; the D is unclear. CDR3 size: 15 residues. In germline, CDR1 is MNHNS, CDR2 SASEGT. V was trimmed by 4 bases and J by 1 base, leaving 8 bases between them. The chain's CDR3 is CASSAGRSYNSPLHF. CDR3 nucleotides: TGTGCCAGCAGTGCCGGCCGGTCCTATAATTCACCCCTCCACTTT.

The chain links TRBV10-1 to TRBJ1-1; no definite D call. CDR3 length: 12 residues. CDR1 is WNHNN, CDR2 SYGVQD, per germline (reference sequence). Trimming pared 0 bases from V and 10 bases from J, leaving 9 bases between. The CDR3 DNA follows: TGCGCCAGCAGTGAGTCTGGCCTGGGAGCTTTCTTT. This encodes CASSESGLGAFF.

This sequence joins TRBV7-9 and TRBJ1-2; no reliable D call. Germline CDR1 is SEHNR and CDR2 is FQNEAQ (reference sequence). V gave up 5 bases and J gave up 10 bases, with 11 bases separating them. The CDR3 is 11 amino acids. In DNA form, the CDR3 reads TGTGCCAGCAGCCCCGACCCAAACTACACCTTC. Its translation is CASSPDPNYTF.

This clone is a singleton in its sample. The CDR3 DNA follows: TGTGCCAGCAGCTTAAGCGCGGGGGGGCTCAATGAGCAGTTCTTC. Residues: CASSLSAGGLNEQFF. V usage is TRBV7-8 and J usage is TRBJ2-1; 9 positions match TRBD2. V gave up 2 bases and J gave up 6 bases; unmatched junction bases: 5. Per the germline V gene, CDR1 is SGHVS and CDR2 is FQNEAQ. This CDR3 comprises 15 residues.

The chain is built from TRBV9 and TRBJ2-3; 9 bases line up with TRBD2. The V gene's germline CDR1 is SGDLS and CDR2 YYNGEE. V gave up 3 bases and J gave up 6 bases; unmatched junction bases: 5. CDR3 length equals 14 residues. CDR3 residues: CASSGGGGADTQYF. The DNA of the CDR3 is TGTGCCAGCAGCGGAGGCGGGGGGGCCGATACGCAGTATTTT.

V is TRBV5-1 and J is TRBJ2-2; no definite D call. This CDR3 has 15 amino acids. Per the germline V gene, CDR1 is SGHRS and CDR2 is YFSETQ. Between the trimmed V and J ends, which lost 0 bases and 2 bases, there was a span of 8 bases. The CDR3 DNA is TGCGCCAGCAGCTTGGGACACACCAACACCGGGGAGCTGTTTTTT. Translation gives CASSLGHTNTGELFF. The full variable domain, rest sourced from reference TRBV5-1 and TRBJ2-2, is KAGVTQTPRYLIKTRGQQVTLSCSPISGHRSVSWYQQTPGQGLQFLFEYFSETQRNKGNFPGRFSGRQFSNSRSEMNVSTLELGDSALYLCASSLGHTNTGELFFGEGSRLTVL.

Judged by abundance, this clone is medium-sized. The chain joins TRBV27 to TRBJ1-6; D might be TRBD1 (6 bases). V was clipped by 5 bases and J by 4 bases, with 12 bases between them. The germline V gene encodes CDR1 MNHEY and CDR2 SMNVEV (reference sequence). The length of the CDR3 is 15 residues. The chain's CDR3 is CASSRKRGYNSPLHF. CDR3 in DNA: TGTGCCAGCAGTAGGAAGAGGGGGTATAATTCACCCCTCCACTTT.

J is TRBJ1-1 and V is TRBV7-2; perhaps TRBD1 as D (5 bases). The CDR3 has 13 amino acids. CDR1 and CDR2 from the germline V gene are SGHTA and FQGNSA. The germline V and J ends were trimmed by 4 bases and 3 bases, with 9 bases remaining between them. This CDR3 is CASSSWGDTEAFF. The CDR3 bases are TGTGCCAGCAGCTCGTGGGGGGACACTGAAGCTTTCTTT. The variable domain in full, with the rest retrieved from reference TRBV7-2 and TRBJ1-1, is GAGVSQSPSNKVTEKGKDVELRCDPISGHTALYWYRQSLGQGLEFLIYFQGNSAPDKSGLPSDRFSAERTGGSVSTLTIQRTQQEDSAVYLCASSSWGDTEAFFGQGTRLTVV.

This clone was observed a single time. The chain links TRBV7-3 to TRBJ1-2; 9 nucleotides match TRBD1. Germline CDR1 and CDR2: SGHTA and FQGTGA. This CDR3 comprises 13 residues. V shed 4 bases and J 7 bases; nucleotides not matched to a gene: 4. CDR3 amino acids: CASSWGQGFGYTF. CDR3 DNA: TGTGCCAGCAGCTGGGGACAGGGCTTTGGCTACACCTTC. Combining the CDR3 with reference TRBV7-3 and TRBJ1-2 gives the whole variable domain GAGVSQTPSNKVTEKGKYVELRCDPISGHTALYWYRQSLGQGPEFLIYFQGTGAADDSGLPNDRFFAVRPEGSVSTLKIQRTERGDSAVYLCASSWGQGFGYTFGSGTRLTVV.

The V and J genes are TRBV29-1 and TRBJ2-1; D may be TRBD2 (6 bases). Trimming took 6 bases from V and 8 from J, leaving 20 bases between them. Germline CDR1 reads SQVTM; CDR2 reads ANQGSEA. The length of the CDR3 is 14 residues. This CDR3 is CSVSRDGGLDEQFF. CDR3 nucleotide sequence: TGCAGCGTCTCCCGGGACGGAGGGTTAGATGAGCAGTTCTTC.

V usage is TRBV7-9 and J usage is TRBJ1-1; D unclear. The CDR3 consists of 13 residues. Per germline, CDR1 SEHNR and CDR2 FQNEAQ (reference sequence). V was pared by 6 bases and J by 5 bases, with 13 bases between. CDR3 sequence: CASSRDRETEAFF. CDR3 sequence (DNA): TGTGCCAGCAGTCGAGACCGTGAAACTGAAGCTTTCTTT.

This rearrangement joins TRBV20-1 to TRBJ2-7; D remains unclear. CDR1 DFQATT and CDR2 SNEGSKA come from the germline V gene (reference sequence). CDR3 length: 11 amino acids. Trimming shortened V by 4 bases and J by 2 bases, and 6 bases separated the two germline ends. CDR3 DNA: TGCAGTGCTACCGGGCCCTACGAGCAGTACTTC. Amino acid sequence: CSATGPYEQYF.

The J gene is TRBJ1-1, the V gene TRBV11-2; D is ambiguous. Germline V gives CDR1 SGHAT, CDR2 FQNNGV. V was cut by 5 bases and J by 6 bases, with 16 bases left in between. CDR3 length equals 14 residues. The CDR3 here is CASSPLRRGSEAFF. CDR3 DNA: TGTGCCAGCAGCCCGTTGAGGCGGGGATCTGAAGCTTTCTTT.

The chain links TRBV4-1 to TRBJ2-7; no clear D. CDR3 length equals 15 residues. The V and J ends lost 4 bases and 0 bases respectively, with 13 bases between them. Germline V gives CDR1 MGHRA, CDR2 YSYEKL. The CDR3 sequence: CASSREVLSSYEQYV. The CDR3 bases are TGCGCCAGCAGCCGTGAGGTATTGAGCTCCTACGAGCAGTACGTC.

V gene TRBV6-6 combines with J gene TRBJ1-4, with a tentative D call TRBD1 (5 bases). Per the germline V gene, CDR1 is MNHNY and CDR2 is SVGAGI (reference sequence). Between the trimmed V and J ends, which lost 6 bases and 10 bases, there was a span of 9 bases. CDR3 length equals 11 residues. The CDR3 DNA follows: TGTGCCAGCAGCGGCGGGGCAAAACTGTTTTTT. It yields the protein CASSGGAKLFF.

The rearrangement links TRBV18 to TRBJ2-5; 8 nucleotides match TRBD2. The germline V gene encodes CDR1 KGHSH and CDR2 LQKENI. The junction had 6 bases not matched to a gene; V was cut back by 2 bases and J by 4 bases. The CDR3 loop spans 15 amino acids. The DNA of the CDR3 is TGTGCCAGCTCACCAAGCCGGGGGGGCTCAGAGACCCAGTACTTC. Amino acid sequence: CASSPSRGGSETQYF. The whole variable domain, remainder taken from reference TRBV18 and TRBJ2-5, is NAGVMQNPRHLVRRRGQEARLRCSPMKGHSHVYWYRQLPEEGLKFMVYLQKENIIDESGMPKERFSAEFPKEGPSILRIQQVVRGDSAAYFCASSPSRGGSETQYFGPGTRLLVL.